This T cell receptor beta chain was found in a study of cytomegalovirus exposure and HLA in healthy donors. Whole-study results and caveats: For cytomegalovirus status, the classifier reportedly gave diagnoses with high specificity and sensitivity. Upon later analysis, TCR association rates were observed to vary by HLA locus, being highest for DRB1 and lowest for HLA-C. Through in vitro validation, a few CMV-associated chains were shown to be specific for CMV antigens. A likely sequencing artifact accounted for one observed cluster of highly shared sequence variants.

Germline V gives CDR1 MNHEY, CDR2 SMNVEV (reference sequence). Unmatched junction bases numbered 9, after V lost 5 bases and J lost 8 bases. The CDR3 is 15 residues long. This clone was counted only a few times. Its antigen is as yet unknown. Amplification used 60 Vbeta primers and 13 Jbeta primers. Libraries were prepared by immunoSEQ multiplex PCR; TCRdb keeps only in-frame clonotypes and omits some of them. This sample has over 150,000 clones; around four fifths occur once, and the top ten carry less than 2%. The clonotype was recovered from a woman aged 18 to 35 in good health and CMV-seronegative. V gene TRBV27 combines with J gene TRBJ2-1, with TRBD1 matching over 10 bases. Specimen: PBMCs. CDR3 sequence: CASSHPGTGDHEQFF. The CDR3, as DNA: TGTGCCAGCAGTCACCCCGGGACAGGGGACCATGAGCAGTTCTTC.